The source of this TCR beta chain is a study of regulatory T cells in long-lasting Graves disease. CDR1 and CDR2 (germline): SEHNR, FQNEAQ (reference sequence). The length of the CDR3 is 14 residues. Trimming took off 8 bases at V and 2 bases at J, with 13 bases between the two ends. With iRepertoire HTBI primers and Arm-PCR of CDR3 regions, TCR beta libraries were built. Each CDR3 protein gets one entry after TCRdb re-called the multiplex PCR reads with MiXCR. The sample comprises 350,000 to 450,000 distinct CDR3 sequences, less than 25% of which are singletons, and around 21% rests with the top ten. Described time point: persistent/refractory GD, antithyroid drugs over 5 years with positive TRAb. The TCR library was made from RNA that had been extracted from PBMCs in TRIzol.

The V call is TRBV7-9, the J call TRBJ1-5, with a tentative D call TRBD1 (5 bases). The sequencing used peripheral blood mononuclear cells (PBMCs), collected when the disease was refractory, from a patient treated with antithyroid drugs. This TCR was recovered from a female donor with Graves disease. The CDR3 here is CASAGTDGNQPQHF. Here the CDR3 DNA reads TGTGCCAGCGCGGGGACGGACGGCAATCAGCCCCAGCATTTT.